Presented here are 23 T cell receptor beta chains from one specimen sequenced in a study of beta chain features in type 1 diabetes. The whole isolated RNA underwent reverse transcription, so sequencing captured expressed TCRB transcripts. TCRdb's copy holds only in-frame clones and misses some; the assay was immunoSEQ multiplex PCR. This table holds fewer than 350,000 clones, 20% found once. Sample: naive CD4+ T cells from blood. Receptors were obtained from a woman aged 18-29 years in good health.

The V gene is TRBV4-1, the J gene TRBJ2-5; 13 bases fit TRBD2. CDR1 MGHRA and CDR2 YSYEKL come from the germline V gene. The CDR3 extends over 16 amino acids. V shed 4 bases, J shed 5 bases, and the junction held 7 bases outside the gene matches. In DNA form, the CDR3 reads TGCGCCAGCAGCCCCTTCGGGACTAGCGGGGTGGAGACCCAGTACTTC. Its protein is CASSPFGTSGVETQYF.

The chain links TRBV30 to TRBJ2-5, with 7 bases aligning to TRBD1. This CDR3 is built from 13 residues. CDR1 and CDR2 from the germline V gene are GTSNPN and SVGIG (reference sequence). The J segment lost 3 bases and the V segment lost 3 bases, leaving 4 bases of the junction unmatched. The CDR3 DNA follows: TGTGCCTGGAGCCAGGGACAGAAAGAGACCCAGTACTTC. This translates into CAWSQGQKETQYF.

This clone was seen a few times. Additional DNA sequences in this sample encode the identical CDR3. The V call is TRBV9, the J call TRBJ1-3, with a weak D call TRBD1 (6 bases). V lost 2 bases and J lost 0, with 9 bases in between. The germline gives CDR1 SGDLS, CDR2 YYNGEE. CDR3 length equals 15 residues. The CDR3 loop is CASSVDSFSGNTIYF. The CDR3 nucleotides read TGTGCCAGCAGCGTGGACAGCTTCTCTGGAAACACCATATATTTT.

The sample holds a few counts of this clone. The rearrangement links TRBV30 to TRBJ2-3, with 10 bases identical to TRBD2. V dropped 1 base and J dropped 2; count of bases not matched to a gene: 6. This CDR3 comprises 16 residues. Germline CDR1 is GTSNPN and CDR2 is SVGIG (reference sequence). In DNA, the CDR3 is TGTGCCTGGAGTGGGGTGGGACTAGCGCCCACAGATACGCAGTATTTT. Residues: CAWSGVGLAPTDTQYF.

The sample holds a few counts of this clone. This chain joins TRBV10-3 and TRBJ1-5; D is possibly TRBD1 (6 bases). This CDR3 is built from 15 residues. V gave up 10 bases and J gave up 4 bases, with 20 bases separating them. Germline assignment: CDR1 ENHRY and CDR2 SYGVKD. The CDR3 DNA reads as TGTGCCACCAGCTGGGCTGGGGGCGAAAATCAGCCCCAGCATTTT. Translating gives CATSWAGGENQPQHF.

The gene calls are TRBV18 and TRBJ2-7, with D hard to call. The V and J ends lost 2 bases and 1 base respectively, with 9 bases between them. The length of the CDR3 is 14 residues. CDR1 and CDR2 from the germline V gene are KGHSH and LQKENI. The DNA for the CDR3 is TGTGCCAGCTCACCAGGGTCGGAGTCCTACGAGCAGTACTTC. Its protein product is CASSPGSESYEQYF.

V gene TRBV28 combines with J gene TRBJ1-4; D is ambiguous. The CDR3 runs 14 residues. From germline, CDR1 is MDHEN and CDR2 SYDVKM. V was cut by 6 bases and J by 0 bases, with 8 bases left in between. CDR3 sequence: CASSKSTTNEKLFF. In DNA form, the CDR3 reads TGTGCCAGCAGCAAGAGCACAACTAATGAAAAACTGTTTTTT.

The chain recombines TRBV7-9 with TRBJ1-1; 8 bases are shared with TRBD1. The ends lost 5 bases at V and 1 base at J; junction bases unmatched: 15. The CDR3 extends over 18 amino acids. Germline lookup yields CDR1 SEHNR and CDR2 FQNEAQ (reference sequence). In DNA, the CDR3 is TGTGCCAGCAGCCCCTCCCCTCTTCGACAGGGGTGGAACACTGAAGCTTTCTTT. Translation gives CASSPSPLRQGWNTEAFF. The entire variable domain, with the rest obtained from reference TRBV7-9 and TRBJ1-1, is as follows: DTGVSQNPRHKITKRGQNVTFRCDPISEHNRLYWYRQTLGQGPEFLTYFQNEAQLEKSRLLSDRFSAERPKGSFSTLEIQRTEQGDSAMYLCASSPSPLRQGWNTEAFFGQGTRLTVV.

The chain is built from TRBV19 and TRBJ2-7; 7 nucleotides align to TRBD1. CDR3 length: 13 residues. CDR1 LNHDA and CDR2 SQIVND come from the germline V gene (reference sequence). J lost 2 bases, V lost 4 bases, and 2 bases had no gene match. CDR3 sequence reads: CASSTTGTYEQYF. Written as DNA, the CDR3 is TGTGCCAGTAGTACGACAGGGACCTACGAGCAGTACTTC.

The chain joins TRBV2 to TRBJ2-6, with D maybe TRBD1 (6 bases). Looked up from germline, CDR1 is SNHLY and CDR2 is FYNNEI. Between the trimmed V and J ends, which lost 5 bases and 2 bases, there was a span of 10 bases. CDR3 size: 15 residues. The CDR3 is CASSLEGAGANVLTF. The CDR3 coding sequence is TGTGCCAGCAGTCTTGAGGGGGCTGGGGCCAACGTCCTGACTTTC. Looking up the rest from reference TRBV2 and TRBJ2-6 gives the full variable domain: EPEVTQTPSHQVTQMGQEVILRCVPISNHLYFYWYRQILGQKVEFLVSFYNNEISEKSEIFDDQFSVERPDGSNFTLKIRSTKLEDSAMYFCASSLEGAGANVLTFGAGSRLTVL.

The gene calls are TRBV4-1 and TRBJ2-2, with 9 nucleotides matching TRBD1. Germline V lookup: CDR1 MGHRA, CDR2 YSYEKL. The CDR3 has 17 residues. After removal of 6 bases from V and 3 bases from J, the junction contained 11 bases not matched to a gene. The CDR3, as DNA: TGCGCCAGCAGGACTTACAGGGGGCGCCGGGACACCGGGGAGCTGTTTTTT. Protein: CASRTYRGRRDTGELFF.

The chain has TRBV4-1 and TRBJ1-2; TRBD1 agrees at 11 bases. The CDR3 loop spans 15 amino acids. Germline trimming cut 1 base from V and 5 bases from J; bases unmatched to any gene: 3. Germline CDR1 reads MGHRA; CDR2 reads YSYEKL. The CDR3 DNA is TGCGCCAGCAGCCAAGGGACAGGGGGCGGGTATGGCTACACCTTC. This sequence encodes CASSQGTGGGYGYTF.

This clone occurred a few times. The chain employs TRBV7-6 and TRBJ2-7; D unresolved. This CDR3 spans 12 amino acids. V was shortened by 5 bases and J by 6 bases, with 11 bases between the two germline ends. Germline V gene data show CDR1 as SGHVS and CDR2 as FNYEAQ. DNA of the CDR3: TGTGCCAGCAGCCCCGCACGGAGCGAGCAGTACTTC. This codes for CASSPARSEQYF.

The chain carries TRBV5-6 and TRBJ1-5, with 7 bases aligning to TRBD1. Germline CDR1 reads SGHDT; CDR2 reads YYEEEE. The CDR3 contains 17 residues. The J segment lost 2 bases and the V segment lost 0 bases, leaving 8 bases of the junction unmatched. This chain's CDR3 is CASSLGTGARGNQPQHF. CDR3 sequence (DNA): TGTGCCAGCAGCTTGGGGACAGGCGCAAGGGGCAATCAGCCCCAGCATTTT.

The chain recombines TRBV9 with TRBJ1-5, with a weak D call TRBD1 (5 bases). The CDR3 has 15 amino acids. The V gene lost 0 bases and the J gene lost 0 bases, with 7 bases spanning the gap. The V gene's germline CDR1 is SGDLS and CDR2 YYNGEE. The chain's CDR3 is CASSVGTNSNQPQHF. The CDR3, as DNA: TGTGCCAGCAGCGTAGGGACAAATAGCAATCAGCCCCAGCATTTT.

A few counts support this clone. The sample has other DNA sequences that encode this CDR3 too. The rearrangement joins TRBV18 to TRBJ1-1; maybe TRBD1 (6 bases). The CDR3 has 13 residues. The germline gives CDR1 KGHSH, CDR2 LQKENI. Between the trimmed V and J ends, which lost 6 bases and 1 base, there was a span of 9 bases. This CDR3 reads CASSQGRNTEAFF. CDR3 DNA sequence: TGTGCCAGCTCTCAGGGGCGGAACACTGAAGCTTTCTTT.

This clone was seen more than once but under ten times. This sequence joins TRBV7-2 and TRBJ2-5, with D perhaps TRBD2 (5 bases). The J call is doubtful: the DNA matches TRBJ2-7 better. The CDR3 loop spans 15 amino acids. CDR1 SGHTA and CDR2 FQGNSA come from the germline V gene. The CDR3 spells CASSSRPREDYEQYF. The CDR3 DNA reads TGTGCCAGCAGCTCGCGTCCCCGGGAAGACTACGAGCAGTACTTC.

The gene calls are TRBV9 and TRBJ2-3, with 11 bases fitting TRBD2. Germline trimming cut 4 bases from V and 5 bases from J; bases unmatched to any gene: 9. Germline V lookup: CDR1 SGDLS, CDR2 YYNGEE. The CDR3 runs to 16 residues. In nucleotides, the CDR3 is TGTGCCAGCAGCAACGGACTAGCGGGCATCCAAGATACGCAGTATTTT. Amino acids: CASSNGLAGIQDTQYF.

This clone was recorded a few times. The chain recombines TRBV5-1 with TRBJ2-7; 7 positions match TRBD2. Germline CDR1 SGHRS, CDR2 YFSETQ. This CDR3 region has 14 residues. Trimming at V came to 5 bases and at J to 7 bases, leaving 12 bases not matched to a gene. CDR3 sequence reads: CASRLGRGELEQYF. The CDR3 region has the DNA TGCGCCAGCAGACTGGGACGGGGGGAGTTGGAGCAGTACTTC. The variable domain in full, completed from reference TRBV5-1 and TRBJ2-7, reads KAGVTQTPRYLIKTRGQQVTLSCSPISGHRSVSWYQQTPGQGLQFLFEYFSETQRNKGNFPGRFSGRQFSNSRSEMNVSTLELGDSALYLCASRLGRGELEQYFGPGTRLTVT.

The chain links TRBV4-1 to TRBJ1-3, with D hard to call. The germline gives CDR1 MGHRA, CDR2 YSYEKL. CDR3 length: 14 amino acids. Trimming took off 4 bases at V and 4 bases at J, with 11 bases between the two ends. The CDR3: CASSPPGKGNTIYF. The DNA of the CDR3 is TGCGCCAGCAGCCCTCCGGGGAAGGGAAACACCATATATTTT.

The chain employs TRBV5-6 and TRBJ2-3, with 8 bases matching TRBD2. The CDR3 has 16 amino acids. Looked up from germline, CDR1 is SGHDT and CDR2 is YYEEEE. Trimming cost V 1 base and J 2 bases; bases outside gene matches: 6. CDR3 residues: CASSLFLRGVTDTQYF. Here the CDR3 DNA reads TGTGCCAGCAGCTTGTTCCTGCGGGGGGTCACAGATACGCAGTATTTT.

The chain recombines TRBV4-3 with TRBJ2-3; perhaps TRBD2 as D (6 bases). V dropped 1 base and J dropped 1 base, with 9 bases sitting between them. Germline CDR1 reads LGHNA; CDR2 reads YSLEER. CDR3 length: 15 amino acids. CDR3 in amino acids: CASSQGDSRTDTQYF. Here the CDR3 DNA reads TGCGCCAGCAGCCAAGGGGACTCCCGCACAGATACGCAGTATTTT.

In its sample, this clone was seen a few times. This chain links TRBV29-1 with TRBJ2-5, with a weak D call TRBD2 (6 bases). The CDR3 totals 12 residues. The germline V gene encodes CDR1 SQVTM and CDR2 ANQGSEA. V lost 5 bases, J lost 4 bases, and 11 bases lay in between. The CDR3 coding sequence is TGCAGCGTTCTTGGGGACTCAGAGACCCAGTACTTC. Encoded protein: CSVLGDSETQYF.